The 31 T cell receptor beta chains given below trace back to one sample, sequenced in a study of blood T cell repertoires in COVID-19. Only in-frame clones appear in the TCRdb table, and some are missing; sequencing was by immunoSEQ multiplex PCR. The data show 350,000 to 450,000 clones, roughly 90% seen once. The specimen was peripheral blood. The receptors originated from a man aged 35 to 55 with acute or convalescent COVID-19.

This clone appeared a single time. The sample has other DNA sequences that encode this CDR3 too. This sequence joins TRBV11-3 and TRBJ2-1, with 7 positions matching TRBD1. Losses at the gene ends were 1 base for V and 0 bases for J; bases not matched to a gene: 0. Germline-derived CDR1 and CDR2 are SGHNT and YENEEA. The CDR3 length is 15 residues. In DNA form, the CDR3 reads TGTGCCAGCAGCTTAGCAGGGGGCTCCTACAATGAGCAGTTCTTC. Translation gives CASSLAGGSYNEQFF.

V usage is TRBV2 and J usage is TRBJ2-3; 13 bases match TRBD2. This CDR3 has 17 amino acids. V was clipped by 5 bases and J by 0 bases; unmatched bases: 5. Germline assignment: CDR1 SNHLY and CDR2 FYNNEI. DNA of the CDR3: TGTGCCAGCAGTCCCGGACTAGCGGGAGCCAGCACAGATACGCAGTATTTT. It codes for CASSPGLAGASTDTQYF.

The rearrangement joins TRBV30 to TRBJ1-1; D gene uncertain. CDR1 is GTSNPN and CDR2 is SVGIG in the germline V gene (reference sequence). The V and J ends lost 4 bases and 3 bases respectively, with 15 bases between them. The CDR3 totals 14 residues. This CDR3 reads CAWKPRGSYTEAFF. The CDR3 DNA reads TGTGCCTGGAAACCCCGAGGGTCCTACACTGAAGCTTTCTTT.

The rearrangement joins TRBV19 to TRBJ1-2, with TRBD1 as a possible D gene (5 bases). With 6 bases removed from V and 6 bases from J, the gap between germline ends came to 14 bases. This CDR3 spans 13 amino acids. CDR1 and CDR2 (germline): LNHDA, SQIVND (reference sequence). DNA for the CDR3: TGTGCCAGTAGCACCACAGGAATCGATGGCTACACCTTC. As protein: CASSTTGIDGYTF.

The chain has TRBV2 and TRBJ2-7, with TRBD1 matching 12 bases. The CDR3 is 17 residues long. The trim removed 6 bases at V and 4 bases at J, leaving 13 bases unmatched. Germline V gives CDR1 SNHLY, CDR2 FYNNEI. In nucleotides, the CDR3 is TGTGCCAGCAGCGCTCCGGGACAGGGGGCCTATAGGTACGAGCAGTACTTC. Its translation: CASSAPGQGAYRYEQYF.

V and J are TRBV7-2 and TRBJ1-2; 11 nucleotides line up with TRBD1. The CDR3 is 15 amino acids. Germline values: CDR1 SGHTA, CDR2 FQGNSA. V dropped 6 bases and J dropped 6; count of bases not matched to a gene: 9. CDR3 nucleotide sequence: TGTGCCAGCAGGGGGACAGGGGGTCCTCTCCATGGCTACACCTTC. Residues: CASRGTGGPLHGYTF. The variable domain in full, completed from reference TRBV7-2 and TRBJ1-2, reads GAGVSQSPSNKVTEKGKDVELRCDPISGHTALYWYRQSLGQGLEFLIYFQGNSAPDKSGLPSDRFSAERTGGSVSTLTIQRTQQEDSAVYLCASRGTGGPLHGYTFGSGTRLTVV.

The chain uses TRBV28 and TRBJ1-5; D is possibly TRBD1 (6 bases). Per the germline V gene, CDR1 is MDHEN and CDR2 is SYDVKM. The length of the CDR3 is 17 residues. Trimming removed 7 bases from V and 1 base from J, with 20 bases in between. The CDR3 nucleotides are TGTGCCAGCATTCCTAGCCCAGGGGCCAAAAGCAATCAGCCCCAGCATTTT. Translating gives CASIPSPGAKSNQPQHF.

The chain has TRBV6-5 and TRBJ1-1; D possibly corresponds to TRBD1 (6 bases). The length of the CDR3 is 13 residues. Trimming removed 6 bases at V and 3 bases at J, with 11 bases between. Germline CDR1 and CDR2: MNHEY and SVGAGI. The CDR3 DNA reads TGTGCCAGCAGCCGGACAGAGGACACTGAAGCTTTCTTT. Its translation: CASSRTEDTEAFF.

This clone was recorded a few times. V gene TRBV19 combines with J gene TRBJ1-2; 7 bases are a match to TRBD1. The V gene end was trimmed by 5 bases and the J gene end by 4 bases; junction bases not matched to a gene: 10. The CDR3 totals 15 residues. Germline lookup yields CDR1 LNHDA and CDR2 SQIVND (reference sequence). CDR3 DNA sequence: TGTGCCAGTAGTCCTCCCGGGGGACAGTTCTATGGCTACACCTTC. Its protein is CASSPPGGQFYGYTF.

The genes are TRBV7-8 and TRBJ2-2, with D possibly being TRBD2 (6 bases). This CDR3 is built from 14 residues. The V gene lost 5 bases and the J gene lost 6 bases, with 13 bases spanning the gap. CDR1 and CDR2 from the germline V gene are SGHVS and FQNEAQ. The CDR3 loop reads CASSARLGAGELFF. Written as DNA, the CDR3 is TGTGCCAGCAGCGCCCGACTAGGTGCCGGGGAGCTGTTTTTT. The variable domain in full, completed from reference TRBV7-8 and TRBJ2-2, reads GAGVSQSPRYKVAKRGQDVALRCDPISGHVSLFWYQQALGQGPEFLTYFQNEAQLDKSGLPSDRFFAERPEGSVSTLKIQRTQQEDSAVYLCASSARLGAGELFFGEGSRLTVL.

The chain employs TRBV3-1 (or the pseudogene TRBV3-2) and TRBJ1-2; D not resolved. V was clipped by 1 base and J by 7 bases, with 7 bases between them. The CDR3 is 12 residues long. Per germline, CDR1 LGHDT and CDR2 YNNKEL (reference sequence). The CDR3 bases are TGTGCCAGCAGCCAAGGTCGAGTTGGCTACACCTTC. Its protein product is CASSQGRVGYTF.

V gene TRBV30 combines with J gene TRBJ1-2, with a possible D match to TRBD1 (5 bases). Trimming removed 0 bases from V and 7 bases from J, with 9 bases in between. Looked up from germline, CDR1 is GTSNPN and CDR2 is SVGIG (reference sequence). The CDR3 extends over 12 amino acids. The CDR3 DNA is TGTGCCTGGAGTGTAAGGGGCTCTGGCTACACCTTC. Translated: CAWSVRGSGYTF. The full variable domain, rest sourced from reference TRBV30 and TRBJ1-2, is SQTIHQWPATLVQPVGSPLSLECTVEGTSNPNLYWYRQAAGRGLQLLFYSVGIGQISSEVPQNLSASRPQDRQFILSSKKLLLSDSGFYLCAWSVRGSGYTFGSGTRLTVV.

V gene TRBV5-6 combines with J gene TRBJ2-1, with D possibly TRBD2 on 6 matching bases. The CDR3 length is 15 residues. The ends were cut back, 2 bases at V and 4 bases at J, with 13 bases in the middle. Looked up from germline, CDR1 is SGHDT and CDR2 is YYEEEE. The DNA of the CDR3 is TGTGCCAGCAGCTTTAAAGGAGGGACTTACAATGAGCAGTTCTTC. This sequence encodes CASSFKGGTYNEQFF.

J is TRBJ2-3 and V is TRBV2, with D unclear. From germline, CDR1 is SNHLY and CDR2 FYNNEI. The length of the CDR3 is 12 residues. The V end was cut by 0 bases, the J end by 7 bases, with 5 bases between. The CDR3 loop is CASSEAGHTQYF. CDR3 coding DNA: TGTGCCAGCAGTGAAGCGGGCCATACGCAGTATTTT. Based on the CDR3 plus reference TRBV2 and TRBJ2-3, the full variable domain is EPEVTQTPSHQVTQMGQEVILRCVPISNHLYFYWYRQILGQKVEFLVSFYNNEISEKSEIFDDQFSVERPDGSNFTLKIRSTKLEDSAMYFCASSEAGHTQYFGPGTRLTVL.

This chain links TRBV7-9 with TRBJ2-5; D perhaps matches TRBD1 (8 bases). The ends were cut back, 5 bases at V and 3 bases at J, with 19 bases in the middle. Germline CDR1 and CDR2: SEHNR and FQNEAQ (reference sequence). The CDR3 is 16 amino acids. In DNA, the CDR3 is TGTGCCAGCAGCCACACAGGGGGAGGGGGCGAAGAGACCCAGTACTTC. This translates into CASSHTGGGGEETQYF.

The chain uses TRBV28 and TRBJ2-1, with TRBD2 identical over 11 bases. From germline, CDR1 is MDHEN and CDR2 SYDVKM. The CDR3 loop spans 15 amino acids. The V and J ends lost 4 bases and 4 bases, in that order; junction bases with no gene match: 3. Written as DNA, the CDR3 is TGTGCCAGCAGTTCGGTAGCGGGGGGGTACAATGAGCAGTTCTTC. Its protein is CASSSVAGGYNEQFF.

J is TRBJ2-4 and V is TRBV11-1; 9 nucleotides align to TRBD2. Germline V gives CDR1 SGHAT, CDR2 FQDESV (reference sequence). CDR3 length: 15 amino acids. The V segment lost 1 base and the J segment 6 bases; nucleotides outside the gene matches: 4. The CDR3 DNA is TGTGCCAGCAGCTTAGAGCGGGGGGCAGGAAACATTCAGTACTTC. The encoded protein is CASSLERGAGNIQYF.

V gene TRBV9 combines with J gene TRBJ2-3, with TRBD2 matching 7 bases. With 0 bases clipped from V and 0 bases from J, the junction kept 7 bases outside the gene matches. CDR1 and CDR2 (germline): SGDLS, YYNGEE. This CDR3 is built from 17 residues. This CDR3 is CASSVVPGGPSTDTQYF. DNA of the CDR3: TGTGCCAGCAGCGTAGTTCCGGGAGGCCCAAGCACAGATACGCAGTATTTT.

The J gene is TRBJ2-7, the V gene TRBV2; 7 positions agree with TRBD1. The CDR3 contains 12 residues. The J segment lost 3 bases and the V segment lost 7 bases, leaving 3 bases of the junction unmatched. CDR1 is SNHLY and CDR2 is FYNNEI in the germline V gene. For the CDR3, the DNA is TGTGCCAGCACGACAGGGTACTACGAGCAGTACTTC. Its translation is CASTTGYYEQYF.

This chain uses TRBV7-2 with TRBJ1-6; the match to TRBD1 covers 12 bases. The CDR3 is 16 amino acids. Germline loops: CDR1 SGHTA, CDR2 FQGNSA. V trimming: 1 base; J trimming: 8 bases; junction bases outside the gene matches: 3. The CDR3 is CASSLVWDRGHSPLHF. In DNA form, the CDR3 reads TGTGCCAGCAGCTTAGTGTGGGACAGGGGGCATTCACCCCTCCACTTT.

V usage is TRBV19 and J usage is TRBJ1-6; maybe TRBD1 (6 bases). V dropped 4 bases and J dropped 8 bases, with 9 bases sitting between them. Germline V gene data show CDR1 as LNHDA and CDR2 as SQIVND (reference sequence). The CDR3 is made up of 13 amino acids. This CDR3 reads CASSRDTYSPLHF. CDR3 nucleotides: TGTGCCAGTAGTAGGGACACATATTCACCCCTCCACTTT.

The genes are TRBV27 and TRBJ2-7; TRBD2 agrees at 7 bases. The CDR3 is made up of 15 amino acids. V gave up 5 bases and J gave up 3 bases; unmatched junction bases: 10. From germline, CDR1 is MNHEY and CDR2 SMNVEV (reference sequence). The CDR3 loop reads CASSPGRDYDYEQYF. The CDR3 DNA reads as TGTGCCAGCAGTCCAGGCCGGGACTACGACTACGAGCAGTACTTC.

The chain combines TRBV19 with TRBJ2-7; D might be TRBD2 (6 bases). The V and J ends lost 10 bases and 5 bases respectively, with 21 bases between them. Germline-derived CDR1 and CDR2 are LNHDA and SQIVND (reference sequence). The CDR3 runs to 14 residues. The CDR3 nucleotides read TGTGCCACTCAACCAGGAGGGTCGTTACACGAGCAGTACTTC. Its protein is CATQPGGSLHEQYF.

J is TRBJ1-1 and V is TRBV18; D gene ambiguous. V dropped 6 bases and J dropped 1 base, with 12 bases sitting between them. The CDR3 runs 14 residues. CDR1 is KGHSH, CDR2 LQKENI, per germline. The CDR3 loop is CASSSGGRNTEAFF. For the CDR3, the DNA is TGTGCCAGCTCCTCTGGCGGGAGGAACACTGAAGCTTTCTTT.

The chain recombines TRBV5-6 with TRBJ1-5; D is perhaps TRBD1 (6 bases). This CDR3 has 19 residues. V was cut by 6 bases and J by 0 bases, with 25 bases left in between. In germline, CDR1 is SGHDT, CDR2 YYEEEE. CDR3 nucleotides: TGTGCCAGCATCCCGGGGGGGGCGGAACCCTCTTATAGCAATCAGCCCCAGCATTTT. Translated: CASIPGGAEPSYSNQPQHF.

This chain joins TRBV9 and TRBJ2-7; possible D gene TRBD2, 6 bases. Trimming left V 8 bases short and J 6 bases short, with 15 bases between. The CDR3 sequence is 12 residues long. Germline V CDR1 and CDR2: SGDLS, YYNGEE. The CDR3 sequence is CASSTSLGEQYF. The CDR3 nucleotides are TGTGCCAGTAGTACTAGCCTCGGCGAGCAGTACTTC.

A few counts support this clone. The chain couples TRBV18 to TRBJ2-3; 7 bases are a match to TRBD2. CDR3 length equals 16 residues. Losses at the gene ends were 3 bases for V and 2 bases for J; bases not matched to a gene: 8. Germline-derived CDR1 and CDR2 are KGHSH and LQKENI. The CDR3 nucleotides are TGTGCCAGCTCACCGGGATCCAGCGGGACCACAGATACGCAGTATTTT. Its translation is CASSPGSSGTTDTQYF. Full variable domain (outside the CDR3, taken from reference TRBV18 and TRBJ2-3): NAGVMQNPRHLVRRRGQEARLRCSPMKGHSHVYWYRQLPEEGLKFMVYLQKENIIDESGMPKERFSAEFPKEGPSILRIQQVVRGDSAAYFCASSPGSSGTTDTQYFGPGTRLTVL.

This chain links TRBV7-2 with TRBJ2-1; TRBD2 aligns across 7 bases. The CDR3 spans 15 residues. The V segment lost 1 base and the J segment 4 bases; nucleotides outside the gene matches: 4. Germline V gives CDR1 SGHTA, CDR2 FQGNSA. CDR3 protein: CASSLDGGRYNEQFF. The CDR3 DNA reads as TGTGCCAGCAGCTTAGACGGCGGGAGATACAATGAGCAGTTCTTC. Full variable domain (rest looked up from reference TRBV7-2 and TRBJ2-1): GAGVSQSPSNKVTEKGKDVELRCDPISGHTALYWYRQSLGQGLEFLIYFQGNSAPDKSGLPSDRFSAERTGGSVSTLTIQRTQQEDSAVYLCASSLDGGRYNEQFFGPGTRLTVL.

The chain uses TRBV7-6 and TRBJ1-2; maybe TRBD1 (6 bases). The CDR3 spans 15 residues. CDR1 and CDR2 (germline): SGHVS, FNYEAQ. V was pared by 5 bases and J by 6 bases, with 19 bases between. The CDR3 is CASSPQGPTMDGYTF. CDR3 in DNA: TGTGCCAGCAGCCCACAGGGCCCCACAATGGATGGCTACACCTTC. The full variable domain, its missing parts supplied by reference TRBV7-6 and TRBJ1-2, is GAGVSQSPRYKVTKRGQDVALRCDPISGHVSLYWYRQALGQGPEFLTYFNYEAQQDKSGLPNDRFSAERPEGSISTLTIQRTEQRDSAMYRCASSPQGPTMDGYTFGSGTRLTVV.

This chain joins TRBV18 and TRBJ2-1; 14 nucleotides agree with TRBD2. CDR3 length: 17 amino acids. Germline CDR1 and CDR2: KGHSH and LQKENI. Germline trimming cut 4 bases from V and 1 base from J; bases unmatched to any gene: 3. In nucleotides, the CDR3 is TGTGCCAGCTCACTATGGACTAGCGGGGGGTCCTACAATGAGCAGTTCTTC. Translation: CASSLWTSGGSYNEQFF.

V and J are TRBV6-4 and TRBJ2-2; the D gene is possibly TRBD1 (6 bases). This CDR3 spans 17 amino acids. V was trimmed by 0 bases and J by 0 bases, leaving 11 bases between them. The germline CDR1 and CDR2 sequences are MRHNA and SNTAGT. CDR3 sequence: CASSDSPDSSNTGELFF. DNA of the CDR3: TGTGCCAGCAGTGACTCCCCGGACAGTTCGAACACCGGGGAGCTGTTTTTT.